These 26 T cell receptor beta chains were all obtained from the same sample, sequenced in a study of human T cells and chemical hapten exposure. Time point indicated: pre-sensitization, week 0. Treatment of the sample: therapeutic diphenylcyclopropenone sensitization with weekly scalp DPC. TCRdb used MiXCR to reprocess the RACE reads, holding one entry per CDR3 protein. This sample has about 250,000 distinct CDR3 sequences, with around 7.3% found just once. Here the sequenced sample was whole blood, taken in connection with sensitization to the hapten diphenylcyclopropenone (DPC). The receptors originated from a man aged 18 to 35 with alopecia areata. Some clones in this sample may be carry-over from other donors' samples.

A few counts support this clonotype. The rearrangement uses TRBV11-2 and TRBJ2-7; 9 positions match TRBD2. V dropped 3 bases and J dropped 5; count of bases not matched to a gene: 2. The CDR3 extends over 13 amino acids. Germline V gene data show CDR1 as SGHAT and CDR2 as FQNNGV. CDR3: CASSLGLAHEQYF. CDR3 bases: TGTGCCAGCAGCTTGGGACTAGCCCACGAGCAGTACTTC.

This clonotype was seen a handful of times. The chain carries TRBV12-3 or TRBV12-4 and TRBJ1-4, with D perhaps TRBD1 (5 bases). Trimming took 3 bases from V and 7 from J, leaving 21 bases between them. This CDR3 has 17 residues. The CDR3: CASSFGAAGLVGEKLFF. CDR3 coding DNA: TGTGCCAGCAGTTTTGGGGCTGCGGGCTTGGTCGGTGAAAAACTGTTTTTT.

This clonotype was recorded at least ten times. The chain recombines TRBV5-1 with TRBJ2-5, with 9 bases identical to TRBD1. V lost 0 bases to trimming and J lost 1 base; unmatched junction nucleotides: 7. The CDR3 loop spans 17 amino acids. Germline CDR1 SGHRS, CDR2 YFSETQ. CDR3 amino acids: CASSLVRRDRAQETQYF. The CDR3 bases are TGCGCCAGCAGCTTGGTTAGAAGGGACAGGGCCCAAGAGACCCAGTACTTC.

This clonotype was observed a handful of times. The chain uses TRBV4-3 and TRBJ1-3; D call uncertain. The CDR3 runs 16 residues. V lost 0 bases and J lost 1, with 10 bases in between. The germline gives CDR1 LGHNA, CDR2 YSLEER. CDR3 region: CASSQDEAESGNTIYF. The CDR3 region has the DNA TGCGCCAGCAGCCAAGATGAAGCGGAGTCTGGAAACACCATATATTTT.

The table lists this clonotype with many counts. The V call is TRBV7-9, the J call TRBJ1-1; 8 nucleotides agree with TRBD1. CDR1 and CDR2 (germline): SEHNR, FQNEAQ (reference sequence). The ends lost 1 base at V and 4 bases at J; junction bases unmatched: 2. This CDR3 contains 14 residues. The CDR3 spells CASSLETGVTEAFF. The DNA of the CDR3 is TGTGCCAGCAGCTTAGAGACAGGGGTCACTGAAGCTTTCTTT.

A few counts support this clonotype. The gene calls are TRBV10-1 and TRBJ2-5, with D hard to call. The V and J ends lost 1 base and 1 base respectively, with 7 bases between them. Germline-derived CDR1 and CDR2 are WNHNN and SYGVQD (reference sequence). The CDR3 covers 14 residues. The CDR3, as DNA: TGCGCCAGCAGTGAGTTCGGTCTCCAAGAGACCCAGTACTTC. Protein product: CASSEFGLQETQYF.

This clonotype was counted only a few times. The V and J genes are TRBV7-2 and TRBJ2-5; 10 bases are a match to TRBD2. CDR1 is SGHTA, CDR2 FQGNSA, per germline. V lost 2 bases to trimming and J lost 6 bases; unmatched junction nucleotides: 9. The CDR3 runs to 16 residues. In nucleotides, the CDR3 is TGTGCCAGCAGCTTATCCCTGTTAGCGGGGGGAAAGACCCAGTACTTC. Translation: CASSLSLLAGGKTQYF.

This rearrangement joins TRBV29-1 to TRBJ2-7; 7 positions agree with TRBD1. This CDR3 comprises 15 residues. The junction had 12 bases not matched to a gene; V was cut back by 4 bases and J by 3 bases. CDR1 and CDR2 from the germline V gene are SQVTM and ANQGSEA. The CDR3: CSVVPGQETYYEQYF. CDR3 DNA: TGCAGCGTTGTCCCTGGACAGGAGACTTACTACGAGCAGTACTTC.

About this clonotype: The junction differs from germline at one of its ends, possibly a read error. The V and J genes are TRBV7-9 and TRBJ2-3; no firm D call. CDR1 is SEHNR, CDR2 FQNEAQ, per germline (reference sequence). The CDR3 loop spans 14 amino acids. CDR3 DNA: TGTACCAGCAGCCCGCGAGAGAGCACAGATACGCAGTATTTT. Protein: CTSSPRESTDTQYF.

This sequence joins TRBV5-1 and TRBJ2-7, with 8 bases identical to TRBD1. This CDR3 comprises 18 residues. The J segment lost 4 bases and the V segment lost 4 bases, leaving 19 bases of the junction unmatched. The germline V gene encodes CDR1 SGHRS and CDR2 YFSETQ. CDR3 loop: CASSPSRRGLRRCYEQYV. The CDR3 DNA is TGCGCCAGCAGCCCCTCTCGCAGGGGGCTACGACGGTGTTACGAGCAGTACGTC.

This clonotype was detected a few times. The chain uses TRBV15 and TRBJ2-5; TRBD2 might be the D (6 bases). The CDR3 has 15 residues. CDR1 LNHNV and CDR2 YYDKDF come from the germline V gene (reference sequence). The ends were cut back, 0 bases at V and 5 bases at J, with 13 bases in the middle. CDR3: CATSRDRRGEETQYF. The CDR3 region has the DNA TGTGCCACCAGCAGAGATAGGCGGGGTGAGGAGACCCAGTACTTC. Together with reference TRBV15 and TRBJ2-5, the CDR3 gives the full variable domain: DAMVIQNPRYQVTQFGKPVTLSCSQTLNHNVMYWYQQKSSQAPKLLFHYYDKDFNNEADTPDNFQSRRPNTSFCFLDIRSPGLGDTAMYLCATSRDRRGEETQYFGPGTRLLVL.

This clonotype was observed at least ten times. J is TRBJ1-1 and V is TRBV29-1; possibly TRBD1 for D (5 bases). Looked up from germline, CDR1 is SQVTM and CDR2 is ANQGSEA. Trimming cost V 3 bases and J 1 base, with 6 bases left between them. There are 12 residues in the CDR3. The CDR3 DNA sequence: TGCAGCGTTGAGGGACGGAACACTGAAGCTTTCTTT. Encoded protein: CSVEGRNTEAFF.

This clonotype has a count of ten or more. J is TRBJ2-3 and V is TRBV20-1; D possibly corresponds to TRBD1 (5 bases). Trimming took 3 bases from V and 1 from J, leaving 11 bases between them. The CDR3 loop spans 14 amino acids. From germline, CDR1 is DFQATT and CDR2 SNEGSKA (reference sequence). For the CDR3, the DNA is TGCAGTGCTAGCCCGGGCAGGGGCACAGATACGCAGTATTTT. Translating gives CSASPGRGTDTQYF.

This clonotype was detected a few times. V is TRBV9 and J is TRBJ1-3; 8 nucleotides line up with TRBD1. Unmatched junction bases numbered 11, after V lost 3 bases and J lost 0 bases. Germline lookup yields CDR1 SGDLS and CDR2 YYNGEE. The CDR3 covers 18 residues. CDR3 sequence reads: CASSGGQDLSLSGNTIYF. CDR3 nucleotide sequence: TGTGCCAGCAGCGGGGGACAGGACCTCTCTCTCTCTGGAAACACCATATATTTT.

This chain links TRBV28 with TRBJ2-1, with D maybe TRBD1 (5 bases). V gave up 4 bases and J gave up 12 bases, with 13 bases separating them. The CDR3 is 12 amino acids. CDR1 and CDR2 (germline): MDHEN, SYDVKM. The CDR3 sequence is CASSSLTVWQFF. Written as DNA, the CDR3 is TGTGCCAGCAGTTCCTTGACAGTCTGGCAGTTCTTC.

The CDR3 loop is CASSKWSGGNADTQYF. CDR3 nucleotides: TGTGCCAGCAGCAAATGGAGCGGGGGGAACGCAGATACGCAGTATTTT. V and J are TRBV21-1 and TRBJ2-3; the table's D call of TRBD2 was not tested on the DNA. TRBV21-1 is marked as a pseudogene. The CDR3 consists of 16 residues.

In regard to this clonotype: This may be a read error: a much more frequent sequence differs by one nucleotide. V is TRBV7-6 and J is TRBJ2-6; the D call may be TRBD1 or TRBD2 (5 bases each). Germline V lookup: CDR1 SGHVS, CDR2 FNYEAQ. This CDR3 comprises 14 residues. CDR3 residues: CASRTVRGADVLTF. DNA for the CDR3: TGTGCCAGCAGGACCGTCAGAGGGGCCGACGTCCTGACTTTC.

The table lists this clonotype with a few counts. The rearrangement links TRBV7-2 to TRBJ2-3, with D perhaps being TRBD1 or TRBD2 (5 bases each). Trimming cost V 2 bases and J 6 bases, with 12 bases left between them. Germline-derived CDR1 and CDR2 are SGHTA and FQGNSA. This CDR3 is 14 amino acids long. The CDR3 protein is CASSLMGVEDTQYF. In DNA form, the CDR3 reads TGTGCCAGCAGCTTAATGGGGGTTGAGGATACGCAGTATTTT.

This clonotype was seen a handful of times. This chain joins TRBV28 and TRBJ1-2; D gene unclear. CDR1 MDHEN and CDR2 SYDVKM come from the germline V gene. V lost 10 bases, J lost 3 bases, and 12 bases lay in between. The CDR3 length is 12 residues. The chain's CDR3 is CATATADYGYTF. The CDR3 DNA reads as TGTGCCACCGCGACCGCCGACTATGGCTACACCTTC.

This clonotype occurred many times. Here the CDR3 DNA reads TGTGCCAGCAGGGGCTGGGCGGGAGCAACTAATGAAAAACTGTTTTTT. Protein sequence: CASRGWAGATNEKLFF. The gene calls are TRBV7-2 and TRBJ1-4; D gene unclear. This CDR3 contains 16 residues. Germline values: CDR1 SGHTA, CDR2 FQGNSA. V was trimmed by 6 bases and J by 0 bases, leaving 14 bases between them.

This clonotype was seen ten or more times. This sequence joins TRBV3-1 and TRBJ1-3, with D possibly TRBD1 on 6 matching bases. Trimming left V 4 bases short and J 3 bases short, with 22 bases between. Germline CDR1 is LGHDT and CDR2 is YNNKEL (reference sequence). The CDR3 is 18 amino acids. The CDR3 DNA follows: TGTGCCAGCAGCCTCGGACAGCCCGGCTCGGATCTTGGAAACACCATATATTTT. It encodes CASSLGQPGSDLGNTIYF.

This clonotype turned up a few times. The J gene is TRBJ1-2, the V gene TRBV10-3, with D possibly TRBD1 on 6 matching bases. Germline V gives CDR1 ENHRY, CDR2 SYGVKD. This CDR3 is 13 amino acids long. Trimming shortened V by 6 bases and J by 6 bases, and 14 bases separated the two germline ends. The CDR3 reads CAISLEGHHGYTF. CDR3 bases: TGTGCCATCAGCCTGGAGGGACACCATGGCTACACCTTC.

This clonotype showed up just a few times. The rearrangement links TRBV25-1 to TRBJ2-5; D not certain. CDR1 MGHDK and CDR2 SYGVNS come from the germline V gene. CDR3 size: 15 residues. V was trimmed by 0 bases and J by 1 base, leaving 9 bases between them. CDR3 residues: CASSEYSRSQETQYF. DNA for the CDR3: TGTGCCAGCAGTGAATATAGTCGCAGCCAAGAGACCCAGTACTTC.

There are a few counts of this clonotype. The rearrangement links TRBV15 to TRBJ1-4; a possible D gene is TRBD1 (6 bases). Looked up from germline, CDR1 is LNHNV and CDR2 is YYDKDF (reference sequence). V was cut by 0 bases and J by 2 bases, with 19 bases left in between. The CDR3 loop spans 19 amino acids. Written as DNA, the CDR3 is TGTGCCACCAGCAGAGAGAGGACCCGACAGGTGTCGACTAATGAAAAACTGTTTTTT. Translating it yields CATSRERTRQVSTNEKLFF.

The CDR3 spells CASSVHRVSEAFF. The DNA of the CDR3 is TGTGCCAGCAGCGTCCACAGAGTCTCTGAAGCTTTCTTT. This chain uses TRBV9 with TRBJ1-1, with D unclear. The germline V gene encodes CDR1 SGDLS and CDR2 YYNGEE. Trimming removed 2 bases at V and 6 bases at J, with 11 bases between. The CDR3 runs 13 residues.

This clonotype was seen a few times. This sequence joins TRBV4-3 and TRBJ2-5; perhaps D is TRBD1 or TRBD2 (5 bases each). CDR3 length: 16 residues. The V end was cut by 0 bases, the J end by 0 bases, with 11 bases between. Germline assignment: CDR1 LGHNA and CDR2 YSLEER. CDR3 coding DNA: TGCGCCAGCAGCCAAGAACTCTCGGGGCACCAAGAGACCCAGTACTTC. As protein: CASSQELSGHQETQYF.